This T cell receptor (beta chain) was sequenced for a study of OX40 agonist ivuxolimab in advanced cancers. General observations from the study: Those patients achieving a partial response at 0.1-3.0 mg/kg showed among the lowest clonal expansion.

With regard to this clone: What it binds is not known. An end of the junction does not agree with germline; a read error may underlie this.

The CDR3 has 14 residues. Germline V gene sequence: CDR1 MGHRA, CDR2 YSYEKL. Sequencing used immunoSEQ multiplex PCR; TCRdb keeps in-frame clones, though not all of them. Of roughly 3,100 clones listed, around 80% are singletons. The source was CD4+ or CD8+ T cells sorted from blood, collected in a trial of the OX40 agonist ivuxolimab. This clonotype was obtained from an adult with an advanced solid tumor such as melanoma, head and neck, liver or kidney cancer. This chain joins TRBV4-1 and TRBJ2-3; D perhaps matches TRBD2 (5 bases). CDR3 DNA sequence: TGTGCCAGCAGCAAAGACGGGGGCACAGATACGCAGTATTTT. Translation: CASSKDGGTDTQYF.